Presented here are 26 T cell receptor beta chains from one specimen sequenced in a study of blood T cell repertoires in COVID-19. Libraries were prepared by immunoSEQ multiplex PCR; TCRdb keeps only in-frame clonotypes and omits some of them. The profile shows under 350,000 clones, about nine tenths of them singletons. Sequencing was done on a sample of peripheral blood. The source of these receptors is a woman aged 30 to 39 with COVID-19, enrolled during active disease.

V is TRBV6-5 and J is TRBJ2-6; D is undetermined. The CDR3 has 15 residues. Trimming took off 7 bases at V and 0 bases at J, with 10 bases between the two ends. Germline assignment: CDR1 MNHEY and CDR2 SVGAGI. This CDR3 reads CASTAAASGANVLTF. Written as DNA, the CDR3 is TGTGCCAGCACCGCCGCGGCCTCTGGGGCCAACGTCCTGACTTTC.

The chain joins TRBV5-4 to TRBJ2-7, with a weak D call TRBD2 (6 bases). The CDR3 spans 12 residues. V lost 4 bases, J lost 6 bases, and 11 bases lay in between. Germline CDR1 and CDR2: SGHNT and YYREEE (reference sequence). The CDR3 DNA is TGTGCCAGCAGCGTTCAGGGAGGCGAGCAGTACTTC. Its protein product is CASSVQGGEQYF.

The chain employs TRBV11-2 and TRBJ2-7; D unresolved. Germline lookup yields CDR1 SGHAT and CDR2 FQNNGV. V gave up 5 bases and J gave up 7 bases, with 15 bases separating them. The CDR3 sequence is 13 residues long. The CDR3 here is CASSQNTPGEQYF. The CDR3 nucleotides are TGTGCCAGCAGCCAAAACACACCAGGAGAGCAGTACTTC.

This rearrangement joins TRBV19 to TRBJ2-1; weak D call: TRBD2 (6 bases). Trimming removed 4 bases from V and 2 bases from J, with 12 bases in between. The CDR3 extends over 15 amino acids. CDR1 and CDR2 (germline): LNHDA, SQIVND (reference sequence). The CDR3 loop is CASSTLASPYNEQFF. The CDR3 DNA sequence: TGTGCCAGTAGTACGCTAGCGTCCCCCTACAATGAGCAGTTCTTC.

The sample holds a few counts of this clone. The gene calls are TRBV6-2 or TRBV6-3 and TRBJ2-2; D not resolved. This CDR3 is built from 14 residues. V gave up 2 bases and J gave up 0 bases, with 4 bases separating them. Germline loops: CDR1 MNHEY, CDR2 SVGEGT. CDR3 bases: TGTGCCAGCAGTTACGACTCGAACACCGGGGAGCTGTTTTTT. Its translation: CASSYDSNTGELFF.

The rearrangement joins TRBV6-4 to TRBJ1-2, with a possible D match to TRBD1 (5 bases). Germline V CDR1 and CDR2: MRHNA, SNTAGT. The CDR3 sequence is 15 residues long. With 9 bases removed from V and 2 bases from J, the gap between germline ends came to 19 bases. In DNA, the CDR3 is TGTGCCAGACTCCCCCTCGGGGGGAGAAACTATGGCTACACCTTC. Amino acids: CARLPLGGRNYGYTF.

The genes are TRBV10-3 and TRBJ2-1; a possible D gene is TRBD2 (6 bases). With 10 bases removed from V and 9 bases from J, the gap between germline ends came to 19 bases. Germline lookup yields CDR1 ENHRY and CDR2 SYGVKD. CDR3 length: 13 amino acids. The CDR3 nucleotides read TGTGCCACCGGGGGAGATGGCTCGAGTGAGCAGTTCTTC. Its protein is CATGGDGSSEQFF.

This clone came up once. The chain uses TRBV11-2 and TRBJ1-2; D remains unclear. In germline, CDR1 is SGHAT, CDR2 FQNNGV. Trimming removed 3 bases from V and 7 bases from J, with 9 bases in between. This CDR3 spans 12 amino acids. CDR3 nucleotides: TGTGCCAGCAGCTTTTTTACGGGTGGCTACACCTTC. Translated: CASSFFTGGYTF.

CDR3 sequence (DNA): TGCGCCAGCAGCCTGGGTTGGGGGGGGCGGAGCACAGATACGCAGTATTTT. Protein sequence: CASSLGWGGRSTDTQYF. The J gene is TRBJ2-3, the V gene TRBV4-1; TRBD2 is a possible D gene (7 bases). The CDR3 loop spans 17 amino acids. V was clipped by 4 bases and J by 0 bases, with 17 bases between them. The V gene's germline CDR1 is MGHRA and CDR2 YSYEKL.

The gene calls are TRBV19 and TRBJ1-2; no clear D gene. The length of the CDR3 is 14 residues. CDR1 and CDR2 (germline): LNHDA, SQIVND (reference sequence). V lost 6 bases, J lost 5 bases, and 16 bases lay in between. DNA for the CDR3: TGTGCCAGTAGCCTTAGGGAGACGGGATATGGCTACACCTTC. It codes for CASSLRETGYGYTF.

This chain links TRBV5-1 with TRBJ1-1, with a tentative D call TRBD1 (5 bases). This CDR3 comprises 14 residues. Germline CDR1 SGHRS, CDR2 YFSETQ. V lost 5 bases and J 5 bases, leaving 16 bases between the germline ends. CDR3 bases: TGCGCCAGCAGTCGGGGGACGTGGGAGACTGAAGCTTTCTTT. The encoded protein is CASSRGTWETEAFF.

The J gene is TRBJ1-6, the V gene TRBV5-6; D is unclear. V was shortened by 5 bases and J by 8 bases, with 11 bases between the two germline ends. The CDR3 length is 13 residues. Germline CDR1 SGHDT, CDR2 YYEEEE. CDR3 protein: CASRYGEYSPLHF. For the CDR3, the DNA is TGTGCCAGCAGGTACGGGGAGTATTCACCCCTCCACTTT. The full variable domain, in which reference TRBV5-6 and TRBJ1-6 provide the parts outside the CDR3, is DAGVTQSPTHLIKTRGQQVTLRCSPKSGHDTVSWYQQALGQGPQFIFQYYEEEERQRGNFPDRFSGHQFPNYSSELNVNALLLGDSALYLCASRYGEYSPLHFGNGTRLTVT.

The chain employs TRBV5-1 and TRBJ1-1; 9 bases are a match to TRBD1. There are 17 residues in the CDR3. V dropped 4 bases and J dropped 2; count of bases not matched to a gene: 12. Germline V gene lookup returns CDR1 SGHRS and CDR2 YFSETQ. The CDR3 coding sequence is TGCGCCAGCAGCCCGGTTTACAGGGGGCGGAGTAACACTGAAGCTTTCTTT. As protein: CASSPVYRGRSNTEAFF.

The chain couples TRBV9 to TRBJ1-6; D possibly corresponds to TRBD1 (5 bases). This CDR3 region has 16 residues. From germline, CDR1 is SGDLS and CDR2 YYNGEE. The germline V and J ends were trimmed by 0 bases and 6 bases, with 13 bases remaining between them. CDR3 sequence reads: CASSVGGGFGNSPLHF. In nucleotides, the CDR3 is TGTGCCAGCAGCGTAGGGGGGGGATTCGGTAATTCACCCCTCCACTTT. The full variable domain, in which reference TRBV9 and TRBJ1-6 provide the parts outside the CDR3, is DSGVTQTPKHLITATGQRVTLRCSPRSGDLSVYWYQQSLDQGLQFLIQYYNGEERAKGNILERFSAQQFPDLHSELNLSSLELGDSALYFCASSVGGGFGNSPLHFGNGTRLTVT.

This chain connects TRBV4-1 to TRBJ1-3, with D maybe TRBD1 (6 bases). V lost 0 bases and J lost 0, with 15 bases in between. This CDR3 contains 18 residues. CDR1 is MGHRA and CDR2 is YSYEKL in the germline V gene. The CDR3 bases are TGCGCCAGCAGCCAAGATGATTCGGGACATCGCTCTGGAAACACCATATATTTT. Its protein is CASSQDDSGHRSGNTIYF.

The CDR3 DNA reads as TGTGCCAGCAGCTTCACGACAGGGACCTACGAGCAGTACTTC. Protein: CASSFTTGTYEQYF. The V gene is TRBV5-8, the J gene TRBJ2-7; 7 bases are a match to TRBD1. V lost 2 bases and J lost 2; bases outside the gene matches: 4. This CDR3 is built from 14 residues. Germline lookup yields CDR1 SGHTS and CDR2 YDEGEE.

The chain uses TRBV12-3 or TRBV12-4 and TRBJ1-2; D gene ambiguous. V lost 10 bases, J lost 7 bases, and 7 bases lay in between. This CDR3 is 9 amino acids long. CDR3 protein: CATLPGYTF. In DNA, the CDR3 is TGTGCCACCCTTCCTGGCTACACCTTC.

This chain links TRBV7-2 with TRBJ2-7, with a possible D match to TRBD2 (5 bases). Germline CDR1 reads SGHTA; CDR2 reads FQGNSA. The length of the CDR3 is 15 residues. The ends were cut back, 1 base at V and 0 bases at J, with 10 bases in the middle. CDR3 sequence reads: CASSLGPLGSYEQYV. DNA of the CDR3: TGTGCCAGCAGCTTAGGACCACTAGGCTCCTACGAGCAGTACGTC.

The V call is TRBV19, the J call TRBJ1-3, with TRBD1 matching 7 bases. V trimming: 6 bases; J trimming: 3 bases; junction bases outside the gene matches: 5. CDR1 is LNHDA and CDR2 is SQIVND in the germline V gene (reference sequence). The CDR3 sequence is 14 residues long. The CDR3 region is CASRQTGVGNTIYF. CDR3 DNA: TGTGCCAGTAGACAAACAGGGGTTGGAAACACCATATATTTT.

The gene calls are TRBV24-1 and TRBJ1-5; no clear D. Per germline, CDR1 KGHDR and CDR2 SFDVKD. Trimming took 4 bases from V and 11 from J, leaving 17 bases between them. CDR3 length: 14 amino acids. The CDR3 here is CATSDPRRPAAQHF. The DNA of the CDR3 is TGTGCCACCAGTGACCCGCGTAGGCCAGCGGCCCAGCATTTT.

The chain joins TRBV7-6 to TRBJ2-1; 9 bases are shared with TRBD1. Germline V gives CDR1 SGHVS, CDR2 FNYEAQ. There are 15 residues in the CDR3. J lost 6 bases, V lost 3 bases, and 6 bases had no gene match. CDR3 loop: CASSFGTGRANEQFF. The CDR3 coding sequence is TGTGCCAGCAGCTTCGGGACAGGGCGGGCCAATGAGCAGTTCTTC. The whole variable domain, filled in from reference TRBV7-6 and TRBJ2-1, reads GAGVSQSPRYKVTKRGQDVALRCDPISGHVSLYWYRQALGQGPEFLTYFNYEAQQDKSGLPNDRFSAERPEGSISTLTIQRTEQRDSAMYRCASSFGTGRANEQFFGPGTRLTVL.

The chain is built from TRBV15 and TRBJ2-7; 12 positions agree with TRBD1. V lost 3 bases and J lost 2; bases outside the gene matches: 5. Germline CDR1 and CDR2: LNHNV and YYDKDF (reference sequence). CDR3 length: 16 residues. CDR3 nucleotides: TGTGCCACCAGCAGGACGGGACAGGGGGCACCCTACGAGCAGTACTTC. Its protein is CATSRTGQGAPYEQYF.

V usage is TRBV6-4 and J usage is TRBJ1-5, with 8 positions matching TRBD1. The CDR3 totals 15 residues. V trimming: 7 bases; J trimming: 7 bases; junction bases outside the gene matches: 12. In germline, CDR1 is MRHNA, CDR2 SNTAGT. CDR3 sequence (DNA): TGTGCCAGCACCGCACCGCAGGGGGCAATCCAGCCCCAGCATTTT. Its protein product is CASTAPQGAIQPQHF.

The V and J genes are TRBV9 and TRBJ2-1; 16 nucleotides line up with TRBD2. The CDR3 length is 19 residues. Germline-derived CDR1 and CDR2 are SGDLS and YYNGEE. With V trimmed by 0 bases and J by 8 bases, 11 bases remained unmatched. The chain's CDR3 is CASSVAPGLAGGPLDEQFF. Here the CDR3 DNA reads TGTGCCAGCAGCGTAGCCCCGGGACTAGCGGGGGGGCCTCTAGATGAGCAGTTCTTC.

As to this clone: Lacking the conserved final phenylalanine or tryptophan, this CDR3 likely reflects a read error. No DNA is shown, since the ends of the CDR3 on it are uncertain; the CDR3 is the one TCRdb lists. This chain uses TRBV30 with TRBJ1-4. The CDR3 spans 10 residues, counting both ends. CDR1 and CDR2 from the germline V gene are GTSNPN and SVGIG (reference sequence). The CDR3 spells CAWKGGEVRL.

The rearrangement links TRBV7-3 to TRBJ2-2; 9 bases are shared with TRBD2. The CDR3 loop spans 15 amino acids. Germline-derived CDR1 and CDR2 are SGHTA and FQGTGA. Unmatched junction bases numbered 4, after V lost 8 bases and J lost 0 bases. In DNA, the CDR3 is TGTGCCAGCCATGAGCGGGGGGCGAACACCGGGGAGCTGTTTTTT. Residues: CASHERGANTGELFF.